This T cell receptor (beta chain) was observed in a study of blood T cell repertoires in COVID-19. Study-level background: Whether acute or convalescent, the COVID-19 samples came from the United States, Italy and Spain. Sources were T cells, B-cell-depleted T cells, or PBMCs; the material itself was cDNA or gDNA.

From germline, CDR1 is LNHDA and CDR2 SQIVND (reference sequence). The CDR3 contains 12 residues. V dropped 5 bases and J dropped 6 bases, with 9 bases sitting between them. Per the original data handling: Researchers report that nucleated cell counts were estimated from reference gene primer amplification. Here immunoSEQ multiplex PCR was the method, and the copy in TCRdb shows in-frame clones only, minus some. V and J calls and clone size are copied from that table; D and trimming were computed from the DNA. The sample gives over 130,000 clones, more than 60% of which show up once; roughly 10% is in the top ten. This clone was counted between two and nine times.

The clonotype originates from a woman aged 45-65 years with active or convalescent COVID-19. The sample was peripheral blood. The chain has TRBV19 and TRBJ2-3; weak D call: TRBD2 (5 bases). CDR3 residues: CASSERVDTQYF. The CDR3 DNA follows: TGTGCCAGTAGTGAGAGGGTTGATACGCAGTATTTT.